This TCR beta chain was identified in a study of blood T cell repertoires in COVID-19. Study context: Sites in the United States, Italy and Spain provided acute and convalescent COVID-19 samples.

Germline CDR1 MDHEN, CDR2 SYDVKM. V lost 6 bases to trimming and J lost 4 bases; unmatched junction nucleotides: 14. There are 16 residues in the CDR3. Sequenced by immunoSEQ multiplex PCR; TCRdb stores in-frame clones only, minus some. Found here are approximately 250,000 clones, around 93% of them singletons; the top ten hold around 2.8%. Sequencing was done on a sample of PBMCs or T cells enriched from blood (not recorded which). This TCR was recovered from a man aged 40-50 years who had been exposed to COVID-19. The genes are TRBV28 and TRBJ2-7; 8 bases agree with TRBD1. CDR3 DNA: TGTGCCAGCAGGCCACTGGACAGGGTAGGTGTTTACGAGCAGTACTTC. Translating it yields CASRPLDRVGVYEQYF.